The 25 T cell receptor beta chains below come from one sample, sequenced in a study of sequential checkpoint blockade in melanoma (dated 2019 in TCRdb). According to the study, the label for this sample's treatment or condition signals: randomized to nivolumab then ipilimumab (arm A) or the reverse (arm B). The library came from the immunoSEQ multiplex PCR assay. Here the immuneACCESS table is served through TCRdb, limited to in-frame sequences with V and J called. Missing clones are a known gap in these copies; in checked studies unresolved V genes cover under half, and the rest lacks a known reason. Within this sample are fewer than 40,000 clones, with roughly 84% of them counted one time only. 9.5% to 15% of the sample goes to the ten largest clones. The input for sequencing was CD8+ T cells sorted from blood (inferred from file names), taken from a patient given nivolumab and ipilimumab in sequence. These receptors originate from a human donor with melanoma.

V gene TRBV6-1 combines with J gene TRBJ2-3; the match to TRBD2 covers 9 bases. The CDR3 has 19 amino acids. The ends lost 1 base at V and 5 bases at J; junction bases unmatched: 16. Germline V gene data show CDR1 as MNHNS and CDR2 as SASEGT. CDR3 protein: CASSEDDSGRPGARDTQYF. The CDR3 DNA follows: TGTGCCAGCAGTGAAGATGATAGCGGGAGACCCGGGGCAAGAGATACGCAGTATTTT.

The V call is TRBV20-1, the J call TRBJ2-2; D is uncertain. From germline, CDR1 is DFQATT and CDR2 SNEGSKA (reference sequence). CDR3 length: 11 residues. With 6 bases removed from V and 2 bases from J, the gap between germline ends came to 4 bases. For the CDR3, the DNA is TGCAGTGCGACTAACACCGGGGAGCTGTTTTTT. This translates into CSATNTGELFF.

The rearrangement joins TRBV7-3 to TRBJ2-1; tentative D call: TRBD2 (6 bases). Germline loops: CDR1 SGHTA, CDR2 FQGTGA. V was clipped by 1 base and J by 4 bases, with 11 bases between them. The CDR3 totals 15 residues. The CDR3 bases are TGTGCCAGCAGCTTAAGAGCGGGCATGTACAATGAGCAGTTCTTC. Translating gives CASSLRAGMYNEQFF.

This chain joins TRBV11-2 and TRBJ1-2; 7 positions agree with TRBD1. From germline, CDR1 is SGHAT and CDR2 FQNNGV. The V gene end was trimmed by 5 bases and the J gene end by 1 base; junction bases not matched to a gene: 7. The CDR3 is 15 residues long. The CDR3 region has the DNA TGTGCCAGCAGCGTATCAGGGGGAAGTAACTATGGCTACACCTTC. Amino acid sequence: CASSVSGGSNYGYTF.

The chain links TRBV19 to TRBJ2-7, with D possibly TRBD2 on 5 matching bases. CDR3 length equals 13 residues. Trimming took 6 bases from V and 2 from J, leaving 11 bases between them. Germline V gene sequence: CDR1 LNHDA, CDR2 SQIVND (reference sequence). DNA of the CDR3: TGTGCCAGTAGGAGGGATCCCACCTACGAGCAGTACTTC. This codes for CASRRDPTYEQYF.

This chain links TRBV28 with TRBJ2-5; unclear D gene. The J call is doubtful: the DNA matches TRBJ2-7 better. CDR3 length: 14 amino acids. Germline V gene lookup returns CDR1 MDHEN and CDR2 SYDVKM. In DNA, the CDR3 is TGTGCCAGCAGCCCACGAGTCGCCGCCTACGAGCAGTACTTC. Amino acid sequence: CASSPRVAAYEQYF.

The CDR3 is CASSKDRGPATNEKLFF. The CDR3 DNA is TGTGCCAGCAGTAAAGACAGGGGCCCGGCAACTAATGAAAAACTGTTTTTT. This chain connects TRBV7-9 to TRBJ1-4; 8 bases line up with TRBD1. This CDR3 has 17 residues. Germline V lookup: CDR1 SEHNR, CDR2 FQNEAQ (reference sequence). V gave up 6 bases and J gave up 0 bases; unmatched junction bases: 9.

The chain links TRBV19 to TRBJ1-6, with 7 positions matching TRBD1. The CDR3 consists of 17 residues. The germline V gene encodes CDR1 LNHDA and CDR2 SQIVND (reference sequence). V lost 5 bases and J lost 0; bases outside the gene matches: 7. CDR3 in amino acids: CASSYGQASSYNSPLHF. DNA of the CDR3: TGTGCCAGTAGTTATGGACAGGCGAGCTCCTATAATTCACCCCTCCACTTT.

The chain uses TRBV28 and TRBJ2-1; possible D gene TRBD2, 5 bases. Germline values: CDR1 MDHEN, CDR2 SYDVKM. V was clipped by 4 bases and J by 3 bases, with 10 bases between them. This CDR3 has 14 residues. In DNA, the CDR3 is TGTGCCAGCAGTTCGATCCGGGGCTACAATGAGCAGTTCTTC. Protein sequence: CASSSIRGYNEQFF.

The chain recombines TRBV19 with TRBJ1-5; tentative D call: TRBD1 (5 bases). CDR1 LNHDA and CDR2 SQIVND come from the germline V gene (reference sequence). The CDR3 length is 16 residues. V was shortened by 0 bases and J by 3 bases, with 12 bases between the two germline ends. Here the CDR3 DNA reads TGTGCCAGTAGTATAGAAGGCGACAGCCTCAATCAGCCCCAGCATTTT. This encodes CASSIEGDSLNQPQHF.

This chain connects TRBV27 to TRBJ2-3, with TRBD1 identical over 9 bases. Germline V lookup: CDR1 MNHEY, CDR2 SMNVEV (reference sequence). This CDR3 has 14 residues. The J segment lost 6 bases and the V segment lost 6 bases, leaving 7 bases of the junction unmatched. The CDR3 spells CASSSTGGWDTQYF. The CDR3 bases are TGTGCCAGCAGCTCGACAGGGGGGTGGGATACGCAGTATTTT.

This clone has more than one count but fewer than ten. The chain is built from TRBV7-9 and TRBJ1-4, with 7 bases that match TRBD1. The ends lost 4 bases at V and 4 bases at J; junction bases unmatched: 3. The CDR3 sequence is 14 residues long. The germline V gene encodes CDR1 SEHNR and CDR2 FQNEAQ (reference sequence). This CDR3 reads CASSSGQLNEKLFF. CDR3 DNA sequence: TGTGCCAGCAGCTCGGGACAGCTTAATGAAAAACTGTTTTTT.

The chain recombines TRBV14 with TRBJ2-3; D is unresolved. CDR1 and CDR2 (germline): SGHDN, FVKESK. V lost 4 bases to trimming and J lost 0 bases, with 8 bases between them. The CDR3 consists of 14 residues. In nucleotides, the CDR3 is TGTGCCAGCAGCCCCTTGGCTAGCACAGATACGCAGTATTTT. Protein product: CASSPLASTDTQYF.

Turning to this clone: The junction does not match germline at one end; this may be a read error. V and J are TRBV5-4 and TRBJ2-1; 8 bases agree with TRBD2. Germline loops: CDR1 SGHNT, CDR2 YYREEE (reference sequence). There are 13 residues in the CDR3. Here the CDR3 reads CASSTGTSGWKVF. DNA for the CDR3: TGTGCCAGCAGTACCGGAACTAGCGGATGGAAGGTCTTC.

The CDR3 protein is CASSALGTGAKDTQYF. The DNA of the CDR3 is TGTGCCAGCAGTGCCCTTGGGACGGGAGCGAAAGATACGCAGTATTTT. The chain combines TRBV6-1 with TRBJ2-3; tentative D call: TRBD2 (6 bases). CDR1 and CDR2 from the germline V gene are MNHNS and SASEGT. V lost 4 bases to trimming and J lost 5 bases, with 19 bases between them. The CDR3 has 16 amino acids.

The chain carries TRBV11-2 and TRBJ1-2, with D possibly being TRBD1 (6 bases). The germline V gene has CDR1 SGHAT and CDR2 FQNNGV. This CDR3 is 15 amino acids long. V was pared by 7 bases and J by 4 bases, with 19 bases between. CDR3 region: CASKPDRSHVYGYTF. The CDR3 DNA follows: TGTGCCAGCAAACCCGACAGGTCCCACGTCTATGGCTACACCTTC.

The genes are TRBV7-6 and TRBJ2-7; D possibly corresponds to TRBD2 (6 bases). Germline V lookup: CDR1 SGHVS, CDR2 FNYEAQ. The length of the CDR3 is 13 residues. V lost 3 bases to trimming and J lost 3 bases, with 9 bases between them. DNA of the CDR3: TGTGCCAGCAGCTTGACGGGGGACTACGAGCAGTACTTC. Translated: CASSLTGDYEQYF.

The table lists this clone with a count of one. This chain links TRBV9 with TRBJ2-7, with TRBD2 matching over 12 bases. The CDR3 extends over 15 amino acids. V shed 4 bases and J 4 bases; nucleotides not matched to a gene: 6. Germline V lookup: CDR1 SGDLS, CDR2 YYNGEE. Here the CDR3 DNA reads TGTGCCAGCAGCCTTGGACTAGCGGGAACGTACGAGCAGTACTTC. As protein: CASSLGLAGTYEQYF.

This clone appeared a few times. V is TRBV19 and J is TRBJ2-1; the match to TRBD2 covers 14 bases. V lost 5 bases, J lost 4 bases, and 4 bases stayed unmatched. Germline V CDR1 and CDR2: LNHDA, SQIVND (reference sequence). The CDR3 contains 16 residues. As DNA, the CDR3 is TGTGCCAGTAGTCCCGGACTAGCGGGAGGATACAATGAGCAGTTCTTC. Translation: CASSPGLAGGYNEQFF.

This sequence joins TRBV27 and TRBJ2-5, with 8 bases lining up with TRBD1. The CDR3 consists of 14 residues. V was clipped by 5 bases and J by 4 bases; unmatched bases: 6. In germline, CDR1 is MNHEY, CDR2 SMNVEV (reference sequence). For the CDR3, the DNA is TGTGCCAGCAGTCCAGGGGGCTTCATAGAGACCCAGTACTTC. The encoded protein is CASSPGGFIETQYF.

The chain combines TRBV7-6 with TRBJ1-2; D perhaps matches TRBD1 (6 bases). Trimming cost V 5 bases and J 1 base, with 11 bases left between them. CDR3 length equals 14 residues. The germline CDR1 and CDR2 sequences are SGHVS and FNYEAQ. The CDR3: CASSPRDINYGYTF. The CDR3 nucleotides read TGTGCCAGCAGCCCGAGGGACATTAACTATGGCTACACCTTC.

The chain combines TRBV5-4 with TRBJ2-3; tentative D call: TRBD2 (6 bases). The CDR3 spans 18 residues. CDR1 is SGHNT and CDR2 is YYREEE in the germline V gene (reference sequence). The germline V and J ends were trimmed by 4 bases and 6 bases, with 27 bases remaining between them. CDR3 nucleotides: TGTGCCAGCAGCGCCGACACCTTACCGGGGGACGAGAGCGATACGCAGTATTTT. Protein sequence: CASSADTLPGDESDTQYF. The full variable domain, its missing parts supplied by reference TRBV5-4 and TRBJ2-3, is ETGVTQSPTHLIKTRGQQVTLRCSSQSGHNTVSWYQQALGQGPQFIFQYYREEENGRGNFPPRFSGLQFPNYSSELNVNALELDDSALYLCASSADTLPGDESDTQYFGPGTRLTVL.

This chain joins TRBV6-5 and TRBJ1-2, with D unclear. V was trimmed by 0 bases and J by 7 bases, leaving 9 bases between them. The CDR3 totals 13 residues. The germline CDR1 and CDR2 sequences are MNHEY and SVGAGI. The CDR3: CASSYSGDGGYTF. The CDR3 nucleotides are TGTGCCAGCAGTTACTCGGGAGACGGTGGCTACACCTTC.

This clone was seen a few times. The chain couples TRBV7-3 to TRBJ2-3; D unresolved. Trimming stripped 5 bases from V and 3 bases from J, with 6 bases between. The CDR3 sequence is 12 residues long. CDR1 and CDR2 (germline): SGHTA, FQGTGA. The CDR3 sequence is CASSPSTDTQYF. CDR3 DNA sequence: TGTGCCAGCAGCCCTAGTACAGATACGCAGTATTTT.

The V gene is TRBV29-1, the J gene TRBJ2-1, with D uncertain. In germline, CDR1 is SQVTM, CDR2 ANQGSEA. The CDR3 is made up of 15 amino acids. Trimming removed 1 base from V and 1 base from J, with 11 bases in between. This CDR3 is CSVEGGVLSYNEQFF. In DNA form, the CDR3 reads TGCAGCGTTGAAGGTGGAGTACTTTCCTACAATGAGCAGTTCTTC.